Sequencing of this TCR beta chain was carried out in a study of cytomegalovirus exposure and HLA in healthy donors. Study-wide background: Early on, a data release was issued that held about 85 million unique TCRs from HLA-typed donors. Study-level points and caveats: TCR beta V segments were, for the most part, productive about 87% or about 30% of the time in an earlier analysis. Several of the most significant clusters were apparently associated with common viral pathogens in a later analysis. Later analysis identified a missense DCLRE1C variant that was linked to TCR beta V- and J-gene trimming.

This clone was counted once. Antigen unknown. Use of 60 Vbeta and 13 Jbeta primers characterized the PCR. Data came from immunoSEQ multiplex PCR; TCRdb stores just in-frame clones and leaves some out. Found here are tens of thousands of clones, about a tenth of them singletons; the top ten hold approximately 24%. V dropped 0 bases and J dropped 5 bases, with 13 bases sitting between them. The CDR3 runs to 15 residues. Germline V CDR1 and CDR2: MNHNS, SASEGT. The sample taken for sequencing was PBMCs. The V call is TRBV6-1, the J call TRBJ1-1; D is uncertain. The receptor was isolated from a man between 60 and 75 years old in good health and CMV-seropositive. The CDR3 protein is CASSEAHGRVTEAFF. Here the CDR3 DNA reads TGTGCCAGCAGTGAAGCACACGGGAGGGTAACTGAAGCTTTCTTT.